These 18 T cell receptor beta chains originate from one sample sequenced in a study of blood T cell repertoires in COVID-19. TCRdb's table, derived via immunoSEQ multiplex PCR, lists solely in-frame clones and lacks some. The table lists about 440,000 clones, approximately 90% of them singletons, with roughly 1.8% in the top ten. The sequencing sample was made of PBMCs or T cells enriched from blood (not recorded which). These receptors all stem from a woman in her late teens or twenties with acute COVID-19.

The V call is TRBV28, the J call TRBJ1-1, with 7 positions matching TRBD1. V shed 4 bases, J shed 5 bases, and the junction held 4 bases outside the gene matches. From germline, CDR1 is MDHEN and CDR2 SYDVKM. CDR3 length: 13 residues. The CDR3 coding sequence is TGTGCCAGCAGTTCGGGACAGAGGACTGAAGCTTTCTTT. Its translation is CASSSGQRTEAFF.

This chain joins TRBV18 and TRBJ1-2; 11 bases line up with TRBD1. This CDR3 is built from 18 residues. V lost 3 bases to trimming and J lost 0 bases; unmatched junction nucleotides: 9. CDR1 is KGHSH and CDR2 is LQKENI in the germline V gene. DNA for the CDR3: TGTGCCAGCTCACCCGGGACAGGGGGATTGTACGCTAACTATGGCTACACCTTC. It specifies CASSPGTGGLYANYGYTF.

The CDR3 DNA is TGCGCCAGCAGCCAGACTAGCGGGGGGGCAGATACGCAGTATTTT. This gives the protein CASSQTSGGADTQYF. The chain recombines TRBV5-1 with TRBJ2-3, with TRBD2 matching over 14 bases. The CDR3 spans 15 residues. Trimming removed 4 bases from V and 4 bases from J; junction bases left unmatched: 2. Germline values: CDR1 SGHRS, CDR2 YFSETQ.

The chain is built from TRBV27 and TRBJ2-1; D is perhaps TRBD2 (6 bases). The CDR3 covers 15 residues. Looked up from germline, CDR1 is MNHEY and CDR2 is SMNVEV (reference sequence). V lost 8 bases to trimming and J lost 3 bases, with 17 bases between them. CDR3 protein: CASGPNSGYYNEQFF. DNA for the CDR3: TGTGCCAGCGGACCGAATAGCGGATACTACAATGAGCAGTTCTTC.

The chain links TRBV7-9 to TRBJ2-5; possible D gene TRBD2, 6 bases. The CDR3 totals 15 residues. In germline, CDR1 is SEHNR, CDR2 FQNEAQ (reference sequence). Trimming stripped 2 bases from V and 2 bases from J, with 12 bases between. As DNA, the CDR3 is TGTGCCAGCAGCTTAAGGGGCGGGGATCAAGAGACCCAGTACTTC. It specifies CASSLRGGDQETQYF.

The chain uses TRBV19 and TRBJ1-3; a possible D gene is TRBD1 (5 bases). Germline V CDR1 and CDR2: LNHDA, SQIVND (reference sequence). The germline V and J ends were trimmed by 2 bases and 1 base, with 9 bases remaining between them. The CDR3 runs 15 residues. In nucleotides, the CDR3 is TGTGCCAGTAGTATATCGGGGGAATCTGGAAACACCATATATTTT. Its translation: CASSISGESGNTIYF.

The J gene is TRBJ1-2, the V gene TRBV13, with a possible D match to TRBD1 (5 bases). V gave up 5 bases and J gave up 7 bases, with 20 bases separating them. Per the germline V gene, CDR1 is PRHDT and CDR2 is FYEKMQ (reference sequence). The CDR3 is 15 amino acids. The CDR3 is CASSTQGHGGGGYTF. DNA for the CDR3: TGTGCCAGCAGCACCCAAGGCCACGGGGGGGGTGGCTACACCTTC.

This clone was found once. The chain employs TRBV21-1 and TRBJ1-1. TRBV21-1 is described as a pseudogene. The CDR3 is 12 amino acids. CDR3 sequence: CASSREGTEAFF. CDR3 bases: TGTGCCAGCAGTAGAGAGGGCACTGAAGCTTTCTTT.

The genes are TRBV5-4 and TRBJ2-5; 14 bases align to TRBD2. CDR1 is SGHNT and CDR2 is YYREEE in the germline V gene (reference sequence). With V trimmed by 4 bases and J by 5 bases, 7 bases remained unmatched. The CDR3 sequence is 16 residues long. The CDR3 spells CASSKTSGGAGETQYF. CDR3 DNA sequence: TGTGCCAGCAGCAAGACTAGCGGGGGGGCCGGGGAGACCCAGTACTTC.

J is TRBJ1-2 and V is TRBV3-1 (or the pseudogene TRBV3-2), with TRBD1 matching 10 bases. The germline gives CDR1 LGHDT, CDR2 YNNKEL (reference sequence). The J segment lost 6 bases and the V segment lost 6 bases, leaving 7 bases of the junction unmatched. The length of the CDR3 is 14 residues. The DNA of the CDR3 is TGTGCCAGCAGTCGTCCCGGGACAGGGGATGGCTACACCTTC. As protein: CASSRPGTGDGYTF.

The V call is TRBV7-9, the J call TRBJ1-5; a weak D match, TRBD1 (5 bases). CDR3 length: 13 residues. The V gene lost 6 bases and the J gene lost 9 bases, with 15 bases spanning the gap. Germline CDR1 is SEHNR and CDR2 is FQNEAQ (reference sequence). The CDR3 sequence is CASRKQVDGPQHF. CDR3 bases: TGTGCCAGCAGAAAACAGGTAGATGGGCCCCAGCATTTT.

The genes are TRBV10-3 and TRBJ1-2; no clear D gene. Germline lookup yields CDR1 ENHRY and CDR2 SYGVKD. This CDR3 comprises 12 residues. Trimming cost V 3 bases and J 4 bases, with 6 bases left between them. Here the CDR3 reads CAISDRIYGYTF. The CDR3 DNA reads TGTGCCATCAGTGACAGAATCTATGGCTACACCTTC.

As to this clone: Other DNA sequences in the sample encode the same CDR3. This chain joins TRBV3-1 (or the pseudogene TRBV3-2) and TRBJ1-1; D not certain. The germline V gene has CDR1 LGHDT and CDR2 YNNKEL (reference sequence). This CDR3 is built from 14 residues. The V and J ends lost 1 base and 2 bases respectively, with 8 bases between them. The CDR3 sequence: CASSQGGGNTEAFF. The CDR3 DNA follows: TGTGCCAGCAGCCAAGGAGGAGGTAACACTGAAGCTTTCTTT.

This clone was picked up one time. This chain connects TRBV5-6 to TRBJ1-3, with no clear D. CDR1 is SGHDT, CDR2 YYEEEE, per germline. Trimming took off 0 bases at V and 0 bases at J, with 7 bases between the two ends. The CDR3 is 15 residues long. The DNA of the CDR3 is TGTGCCAGCAGCTTGGGGTTTAGCTCTGGAAACACCATATATTTT. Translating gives CASSLGFSSGNTIYF.

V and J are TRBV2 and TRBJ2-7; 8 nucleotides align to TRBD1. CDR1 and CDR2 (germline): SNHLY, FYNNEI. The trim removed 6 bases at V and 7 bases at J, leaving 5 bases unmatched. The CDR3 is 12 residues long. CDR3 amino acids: CASRRQGWEQYF. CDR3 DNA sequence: TGTGCCAGCAGAAGACAGGGGTGGGAGCAGTACTTC.

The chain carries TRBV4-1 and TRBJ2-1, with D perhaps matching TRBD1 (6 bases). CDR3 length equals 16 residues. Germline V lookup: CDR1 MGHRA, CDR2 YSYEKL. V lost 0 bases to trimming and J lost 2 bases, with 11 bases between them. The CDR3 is CASSQDVGTPYNEQFF. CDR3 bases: TGCGCCAGCAGCCAAGATGTAGGGACACCCTACAATGAGCAGTTCTTC.

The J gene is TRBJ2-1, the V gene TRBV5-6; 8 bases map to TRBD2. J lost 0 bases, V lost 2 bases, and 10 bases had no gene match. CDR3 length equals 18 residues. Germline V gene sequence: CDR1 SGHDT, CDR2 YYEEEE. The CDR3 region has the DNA TGTGCCAGCAGCTTTTGGACTAGCTTCTCGAGCTCCTACAATGAGCAGTTCTTC. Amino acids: CASSFWTSFSSSYNEQFF.

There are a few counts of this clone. In nucleotides, the CDR3 is TGTGCCAGCAGCTGGCCTAATTCACCCCTCCACTTT. Its translation: CASSWPNSPLHF. V usage is TRBV5-8 and J usage is TRBJ1-6; D gene uncertain. Trimming left V 3 bases short and J 6 bases short, with 4 bases between. The germline gives CDR1 SGHTS, CDR2 YDEGEE. There are 12 residues in the CDR3.